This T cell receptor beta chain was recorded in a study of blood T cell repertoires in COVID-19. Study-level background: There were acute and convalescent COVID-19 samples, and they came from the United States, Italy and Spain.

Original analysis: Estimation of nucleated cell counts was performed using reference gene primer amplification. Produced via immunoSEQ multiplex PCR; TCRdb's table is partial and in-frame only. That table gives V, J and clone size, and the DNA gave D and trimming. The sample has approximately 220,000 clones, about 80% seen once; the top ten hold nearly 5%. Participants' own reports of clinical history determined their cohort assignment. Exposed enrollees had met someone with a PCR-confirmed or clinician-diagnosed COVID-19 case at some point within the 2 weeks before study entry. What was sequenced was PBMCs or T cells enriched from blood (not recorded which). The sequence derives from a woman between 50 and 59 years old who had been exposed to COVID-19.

The CDR3 spells CASRNQGTGAYEQYF. The DNA of the CDR3 is TGTGCCAGCCGTAATCAGGGGACAGGGGCCTACGAGCAGTACTTC. V and J are TRBV28 and TRBJ2-7, with 10 bases aligning to TRBD1. The V gene end was trimmed by 8 bases and the J gene end by 2 bases; junction bases not matched to a gene: 9. This CDR3 has 15 amino acids. The germline V gene encodes CDR1 MDHEN and CDR2 SYDVKM. The entire variable domain, with the rest obtained from reference TRBV28 and TRBJ2-7, is as follows: DVKVTQSSRYLVKRTGEKVFLECVQDMDHENMFWYRQDPGLGLRLIYFSYDVKMKEKGDIPEGYSVSREKKERFSLILESASTNQTSMYLCASRNQGTGAYEQYFGPGTRLTVT.